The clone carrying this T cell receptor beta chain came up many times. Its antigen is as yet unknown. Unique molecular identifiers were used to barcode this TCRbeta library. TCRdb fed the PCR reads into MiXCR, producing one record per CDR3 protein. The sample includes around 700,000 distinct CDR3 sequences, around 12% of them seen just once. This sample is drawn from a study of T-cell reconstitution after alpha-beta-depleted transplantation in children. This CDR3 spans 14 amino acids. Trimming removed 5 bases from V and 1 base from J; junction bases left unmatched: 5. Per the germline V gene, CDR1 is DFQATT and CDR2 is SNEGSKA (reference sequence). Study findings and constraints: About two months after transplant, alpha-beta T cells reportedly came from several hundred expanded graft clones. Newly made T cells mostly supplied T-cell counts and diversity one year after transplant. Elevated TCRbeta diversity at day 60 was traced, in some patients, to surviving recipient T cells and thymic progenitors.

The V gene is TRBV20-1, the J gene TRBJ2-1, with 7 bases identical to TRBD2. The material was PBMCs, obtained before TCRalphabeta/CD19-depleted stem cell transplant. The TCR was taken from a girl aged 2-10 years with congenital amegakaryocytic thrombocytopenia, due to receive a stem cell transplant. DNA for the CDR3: TGCAGTGCTGACCAAGCGGGGTCCTACAATGAGCAGTTCTTC. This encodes CSADQAGSYNEQFF.